The clone carrying this T cell receptor (beta chain) appeared many times. The source of the sample is a study of early T cells in non-severe SARS-CoV-2 infection. One entry per CDR3 protein results from TCRdb running MiXCR on the 5' RACE reads. Of about 25,000 distinct CDR3 sequences listed, about 4% are singletons. The V end lost 0 bases, the J end lost 7 bases, and 10 bases lay between the germline ends. This CDR3 is built from 14 residues. CDR1 LNHNV and CDR2 YYDKDF come from the germline V gene (reference sequence). The clonotype originates from an adult who was a healthcare worker with PCR-confirmed SARS-CoV-2 infection or an uninfected control (not recorded which). The chain uses TRBV15 and TRBJ2-1; D gene ambiguous. Sequenced: whole blood. Written as DNA, the CDR3 is TGTGCCACCAGCAGAGACCTCGGACGGAATGAGCAGTTCTTC. Translating gives CATSRDLGRNEQFF.